Reported below is one T cell receptor (beta chain). This specimen belongs to a study of blood T cell repertoires in COVID-19. V shed 2 bases and J shed 0 bases, with 20 bases lying between them. In germline, CDR1 is SEHNR, CDR2 FQNEAQ (reference sequence). The CDR3 contains 19 residues. The repertoire was sequenced with immunoSEQ multiplex PCR; TCRdb's copy has only in-frame clones and lacks some. The sample has approximately 330,000 clones; 90% are singletons. Material: peripheral blood. The V gene is TRBV7-9, the J gene TRBJ2-4; D possibly corresponds to TRBD1 (7 bases). This TCR was recovered from a middle-aged woman with COVID-19, enrolled during active disease. The DNA for the CDR3 is TGTGCCAGCAGCTTAACCGGAGGGGGCAAAAGGTCAGCCAAAAACATTCAGTACTTC. This gives the protein CASSLTGGGKRSAKNIQYF.